This T cell receptor beta chain was captured in a study of regulatory T cells in long-lasting Graves disease. As regards this clonotype: What it binds is unknown.

The study, taken as a whole, reports: Whereas 900 to 1,000 public clonotypes were shared by new patients, persistent patients shared more, at roughly 2,500.

Trimming left V 5 bases short and J 7 bases short, with 18 bases between. The CDR3 has 14 amino acids. Germline V CDR1 and CDR2: MNHNS, SASEGT. Relying on iRepertoire HTBI primers and Arm-PCR of CDR3 regions, the team built TCR beta libraries. TCRdb re-called the multiplex PCR reads through MiXCR, storing one row per CDR3 protein. The sample includes some 420,000 distinct CDR3 sequences, 20% to 25% seen only once; the top ten take about an eighth. Time point of the sample: persistent/refractory GD, antithyroid drugs over 5 years with positive TRAb. Isolated PBMC RNA provided the starting material for the TCR library.

The sequence was collected from a female donor with Graves disease. The chain uses TRBV6-1 and TRBJ2-7, with a possible D match to TRBD2 (5 bases). Sample: peripheral blood mononuclear cells (PBMCs), taken when the disease was refractory, from a patient treated with antithyroid drugs. CDR3 sequence (DNA): TGTGCCAGCAGTCTAAGGACCCCCGGCGGGGAGCAGTACTTC. Its translation is CASSLRTPGGEQYF.